The TCR beta chain under discussion was sequenced for a study of cytomegalovirus exposure and HLA in healthy donors. Notes on the study in general: The presence/absence work took it that sequencing depth was about the same across donors. A cluster of highly shared sequence variants was likely a sequencing artifact. Previously analyzed data showed that most TCR beta V segments were productive at a frequency of about 90% or about 30%.

A multiplex PCR was run with 60 Vbeta primers and 13 Jbeta primers. Measured with immunoSEQ multiplex PCR; TCRdb has only the in-frame clones, and not every one. Of over 80,000 clones listed, less than 80% were seen once; the top ten hold around 5.6%. As to this clone: The antigen is unknown.

The TCR was taken from a boy aged 5-17 years in good health and CMV-seropositive. Sequencing used PBMCs.

In DNA, the CDR3 is TGTGCCAGCAGCGTAGGATCAGGGATCAGTGTTGAGCAGTTCTTC. Translation gives CASSVGSGISVEQFF. The V and J genes are TRBV9 and TRBJ2-1, with D possibly TRBD1 on 5 matching bases. The CDR3 contains 15 residues. Germline values: CDR1 SGDLS, CDR2 YYNGEE. V was shortened by 0 bases and J by 9 bases, with 16 bases between the two germline ends.